This T cell receptor (beta chain) was profiled in a study of shared clonotypes between healthy human individuals. General study points: Depth of sequencing was expected to influence donor clonotype sharing.

As handled by the study authors: Junction-only sequences without quality scores were provided by ImmunoSEQ, so filtering was different. Profiled with immunoSEQ multiplex PCR; TCRdb holds only in-frame clones, not every one. Clone size and the V and J calls come from that table; the DNA yielded D and trimming. The sample gives 600,000 to 750,000 clones, about two thirds of which show up once; approximately 2% is in the top ten. This clone was seen ten or more times. The antigen is unknown. The germline V gene has CDR1 MNHNS and CDR2 SASEGT. The CDR3 contains 14 residues. V lost 4 bases and J lost 8; bases outside the gene matches: 7.

This rearrangement joins TRBV6-1 to TRBJ2-1; 8 nucleotides match TRBD2. Sequenced material: memory CD4+ T cells sorted from blood. The subset is: CD45RA-negative fraction. This clonotype originated in a woman in her thirties in good health. Written as DNA, the CDR3 is TGTGCCAGCAGTGCAAGCGGGAGTATATATGAGCAGTTCTTC. Translated, it gives CASSASGSIYEQFF.